This entry describes one TCR beta chain. The data originate from a study of T cell changes during pregnancy in multiple sclerosis. Germline V lookup: CDR1 MNHEY, CDR2 SVGAGI. V shed 0 bases and J 1 base; nucleotides not matched to a gene: 2. This CDR3 comprises 15 residues. The table came from immunoSEQ multiplex PCR; TCRdb's copy has only in-frame clones and leaves some out. The sample has about 59,000 clones; 80% to 95% are singletons. The specimen was peripheral blood, collected in the third trimester of pregnancy. This clonotype was sampled from a female donor in good health, enrolled as a control in a pregnancy study. The chain couples TRBV6-5 to TRBJ1-1; 7 bases agree with TRBD1. CDR3: CASSYSTGTNTEAFF. In DNA form, the CDR3 reads TGTGCCAGCAGTTACTCGACAGGGACGAACACTGAAGCTTTCTTT.